What follows are 31 T cell receptor beta chains derived from one specimen sequenced in a study of blood T cell repertoires in COVID-19. The table came from immunoSEQ multiplex PCR; TCRdb's copy has only in-frame clones and leaves some out. The data show 150,000 to 250,000 clones, with about nine tenths seen just once and about 2.2% held by the top ten. Specimen: PBMCs or T cells enriched from blood (not recorded which). The source of these receptors is a woman under 40 who had recovered from COVID-19.

This chain uses TRBV19 with TRBJ1-1; D is possibly TRBD1 (5 bases). Per germline, CDR1 LNHDA and CDR2 SQIVND (reference sequence). The V end lost 7 bases, the J end lost 2 bases, and 17 bases lay between the germline ends. This CDR3 contains 15 residues. CDR3 amino acids: CASTPRGGVNTEAFF. The CDR3 DNA is TGTGCCAGTACCCCGCGGGGGGGAGTAAACACTGAAGCTTTCTTT.

The rearrangement uses TRBV2 and TRBJ1-2, with 7 bases matching TRBD1. CDR1 and CDR2 from the germline V gene are SNHLY and FYNNEI. Losses at the gene ends were 6 bases for V and 7 bases for J; bases not matched to a gene: 17. This CDR3 is built from 16 residues. As DNA, the CDR3 is TGTGCCAGCAGCTGGACAGGTAGCGACGTTGTAAGTGGCTACACCTTC. It yields the protein CASSWTGSDVVSGYTF.

The chain joins TRBV29-1 to TRBJ1-2; D is undetermined. V lost 0 bases to trimming and J lost 3 bases, with 8 bases between them. Germline CDR1 reads SQVTM; CDR2 reads ANQGSEA. The CDR3 consists of 13 residues. The CDR3 sequence is CSVEDLDDYGYTF. The CDR3 nucleotides read TGCAGCGTTGAAGATCTAGACGACTATGGCTACACCTTC.

This sequence joins TRBV4-2 and TRBJ2-5, with D possibly TRBD2 on 6 matching bases. CDR3 length: 14 amino acids. CDR1 and CDR2 (germline): LGHNA, YNFKEQ. Trimming removed 2 bases at V and 2 bases at J, with 9 bases between. The CDR3 spells CASSQRRDQETQYF. The CDR3 nucleotides read TGTGCCAGCAGCCAAAGGCGGGATCAAGAGACCCAGTACTTC.

The rearrangement uses TRBV3-1 (or the pseudogene TRBV3-2) and TRBJ1-1, with D perhaps TRBD1 (5 bases). Germline values: CDR1 LGHDT, CDR2 YNNKEL (reference sequence). The CDR3 covers 13 residues. V gave up 0 bases and J gave up 9 bases, with 11 bases separating them. CDR3 protein: CASSQDPQGQAFF. CDR3 DNA: TGTGCCAGCAGCCAAGATCCTCAGGGTCAAGCTTTCTTT.

DNA for the CDR3: TGCGCCAGCAGCCCGCACAGGGAAACTAATGAAAAACTGTTTTTT. The encoded protein is CASSPHRETNEKLFF. The genes are TRBV4-3 and TRBJ1-4; possible D gene TRBD1, 6 bases. Trimming pared 4 bases from V and 1 base from J, leaving 10 bases between. CDR1 is LGHNA and CDR2 is YSLEER in the germline V gene. The CDR3 is 15 residues long.

The chain uses TRBV5-6 and TRBJ1-5, with TRBD1 identical over 9 bases. CDR3 length: 15 amino acids. Trimming at V came to 3 bases and at J to 5 bases, leaving 6 bases not matched to a gene. Germline V gives CDR1 SGHDT, CDR2 YYEEEE. The CDR3 DNA reads as TGTGCCAGCAGCTCATTCCGGGACAGGGATCAGCCCCAGCATTTT. Translation: CASSSFRDRDQPQHF. Full variable domain (outside the CDR3, taken from reference TRBV5-6 and TRBJ1-5): DAGVTQSPTHLIKTRGQQVTLRCSPKSGHDTVSWYQQALGQGPQFIFQYYEEEERQRGNFPDRFSGHQFPNYSSELNVNALLLGDSALYLCASSSFRDRDQPQHFGDGTRLSIL.

This clone turned up a few times. This chain connects TRBV6-5 to TRBJ2-7, with 9 nucleotides matching TRBD1. The CDR3 has 14 residues. The germline V gene encodes CDR1 MNHEY and CDR2 SVGAGI. V shed 4 bases, J shed 3 bases, and the junction held 4 bases outside the gene matches. The CDR3 is CASSSGQGHYEQYF. For the CDR3, the DNA is TGTGCCAGCAGTTCGGGACAGGGCCACTACGAGCAGTACTTC.

The gene calls are TRBV5-8 and TRBJ1-2; D uncertain. Germline assignment: CDR1 SGHTS and CDR2 YDEGEE. The CDR3 has 13 residues. The ends were cut back, 2 bases at V and 0 bases at J, with 5 bases in the middle. The CDR3 region has the DNA TGTGCCAGCAGCTTCGAGGCTAACTATGGCTACACCTTC. Translation: CASSFEANYGYTF.

This chain joins TRBV18 and TRBJ1-1; D not certain. V was pared by 1 base and J by 0 bases, with 12 bases between. This CDR3 region has 16 residues. CDR1 KGHSH and CDR2 LQKENI come from the germline V gene. CDR3 region: CASSPQGGAMNTEAFF. The CDR3 nucleotides are TGTGCCAGCTCACCACAGGGAGGCGCCATGAACACTGAAGCTTTCTTT.

The rearrangement uses TRBV6-2 or TRBV6-3 and TRBJ2-1; possible D gene TRBD1, 6 bases. This CDR3 comprises 13 residues. With 5 bases removed from V and 5 bases from J, the gap between germline ends came to 10 bases. Germline loops: CDR1 MNHEY, CDR2 SVGEGT. Here the CDR3 reads CASSPQGHNEQFF. The DNA for the CDR3 is TGTGCCAGCAGTCCACAGGGACACAATGAGCAGTTCTTC.

The chain is built from TRBV27 and TRBJ1-5, with D possibly being TRBD1 (5 bases). The germline CDR1 and CDR2 sequences are MNHEY and SMNVEV (reference sequence). The CDR3 is made up of 15 amino acids. Trimming took 6 bases from V and 4 from J, leaving 16 bases between them. The CDR3 loop is CASSSFDGGNQPQHF. CDR3 nucleotides: TGTGCCAGCAGCAGTTTTGACGGGGGGAATCAGCCCCAGCATTTT.

V and J are TRBV19 and TRBJ2-5; D not certain. The CDR3 loop spans 15 amino acids. The V gene's germline CDR1 is LNHDA and CDR2 SQIVND (reference sequence). The V and J ends lost 6 bases and 5 bases respectively, with 19 bases between them. The CDR3, as DNA: TGTGCCAGTAGCACCGGTTCTAACGGGTGGGAGACCCAGTACTTC. The encoded protein is CASSTGSNGWETQYF. Together with reference TRBV19 and TRBJ2-5, the CDR3 gives the full variable domain: DGGITQSPKYLFRKEGQNVTLSCEQNLNHDAMYWYRQDPGQGLRLIYYSQIVNDFQKGDIAEGYSVSREKKESFPLTVTSAQKNPTAFYLCASSTGSNGWETQYFGPGTRLLVL.

J is TRBJ1-3 and V is TRBV2, with a weak D call TRBD1 (5 bases). In germline, CDR1 is SNHLY, CDR2 FYNNEI. V was trimmed by 1 base and J by 1 base, leaving 11 bases between them. The CDR3 contains 16 residues. The CDR3 DNA reads as TGTGCCAGCAGTGAAGATGGTGGGGCTTCTGGAAACACCATATATTTT. Its protein product is CASSEDGGASGNTIYF.

The rearrangement links TRBV28 to TRBJ2-7; the match to TRBD1 covers 7 bases. The CDR3 runs 15 residues. The germline V gene has CDR1 MDHEN and CDR2 SYDVKM. V shed 5 bases and J 0 bases; nucleotides not matched to a gene: 7. This chain's CDR3 is CASSDSGTVSYEQYF. The CDR3 bases are TGTGCCAGCAGTGACTCCGGGACAGTCTCCTACGAGCAGTACTTC.

The chain recombines TRBV18 with TRBJ1-2; 12 nucleotides agree with TRBD1. The CDR3 extends over 16 amino acids. V gave up 2 bases and J gave up 1 base; unmatched junction bases: 2. Germline V gene sequence: CDR1 KGHSH, CDR2 LQKENI. CDR3 loop: CASSPGTGGLNYGYTF. The CDR3 DNA follows: TGTGCCAGCTCACCAGGGACAGGGGGCCTTAACTATGGCTACACCTTC.

This clone was picked up a small number of times. The V gene is TRBV30, the J gene TRBJ1-4, with TRBD1 as a possible D gene (5 bases). From germline, CDR1 is GTSNPN and CDR2 SVGIG (reference sequence). Trimming left V 0 bases short and J 8 bases short, with 13 bases between. This CDR3 has 14 amino acids. CDR3 nucleotides: TGTGCCTGGAGTGTGGGCAGGGTTCGCGAAAAACTGTTTTTT. Protein: CAWSVGRVREKLFF.

This clone was detected only a few times. This chain uses TRBV13 with TRBJ1-6, with D uncertain. V lost 3 bases and J 9 bases, leaving 9 bases between the germline ends. Germline assignment: CDR1 PRHDT and CDR2 FYEKMQ (reference sequence). There are 13 residues in the CDR3. The chain's CDR3 is CASSFGGTSPLHF. The CDR3 DNA sequence: TGTGCCAGCAGCTTCGGAGGAACTTCACCCCTCCACTTT.

J is TRBJ1-5 and V is TRBV7-8; D may be TRBD1 (6 bases). This CDR3 comprises 14 residues. The V and J ends lost 1 base and 3 bases respectively, with 7 bases between them. Germline V CDR1 and CDR2: SGHVS, FQNEAQ. This CDR3 reads CASSLGQVNQPQHF. The CDR3, as DNA: TGTGCCAGCAGCTTAGGACAGGTCAATCAGCCCCAGCATTTT.

The chain employs TRBV15 and TRBJ2-3, with D perhaps TRBD2 (6 bases). The CDR3 contains 16 residues. Germline V gene data show CDR1 as LNHNV and CDR2 as YYDKDF (reference sequence). The V end lost 1 base, the J end lost 0 bases, and 11 bases lay between the germline ends. The CDR3 is CATSRAGGVSTDTQYF. The DNA of the CDR3 is TGTGCCACCAGCAGAGCTGGCGGGGTTAGCACAGATACGCAGTATTTT. Looking up the rest from reference TRBV15 and TRBJ2-3 gives the full variable domain: DAMVIQNPRYQVTQFGKPVTLSCSQTLNHNVMYWYQQKSSQAPKLLFHYYDKDFNNEADTPDNFQSRRPNTSFCFLDIRSPGLGDTAMYLCATSRAGGVSTDTQYFGPGTRLTVL.

The V call is TRBV6-5, the J call TRBJ2-2; 8 bases fit TRBD2. Germline V gives CDR1 MNHEY, CDR2 SVGAGI. This CDR3 has 11 amino acids. Trimming removed 8 bases from V and 7 bases from J; junction bases left unmatched: 0. CDR3 protein: CASRGGGELFF. CDR3 nucleotides: TGTGCCAGCCGGGGGGGCGGGGAGCTGTTTTTT.

The rearrangement uses TRBV7-9 and TRBJ2-2, with D possibly TRBD2 on 6 matching bases. With 3 bases removed from V and 3 bases from J, the gap between germline ends came to 14 bases. The CDR3 runs 16 residues. Germline CDR1 is SEHNR and CDR2 is FQNEAQ (reference sequence). The CDR3 sequence is CASSFRRRRDTGELFF. The CDR3 bases are TGTGCCAGCAGCTTCAGACGGAGGAGGGACACCGGGGAGCTGTTTTTT.

The chain recombines TRBV7-9 with TRBJ1-5; maybe TRBD1 (5 bases). This CDR3 is built from 15 residues. V lost 5 bases and J 4 bases, leaving 15 bases between the germline ends. CDR1 SEHNR and CDR2 FQNEAQ come from the germline V gene (reference sequence). In DNA, the CDR3 is TGTGCCAGCAGCCGTGCCGGGACTGATAATCAGCCCCAGCATTTT. This encodes CASSRAGTDNQPQHF.

This clone was recorded only once. The J gene is TRBJ2-3, the V gene TRBV3-1 (or the pseudogene TRBV3-2); 10 bases are shared with TRBD2. Trimming cost V 0 bases and J 5 bases; bases outside gene matches: 11. The CDR3 is 18 amino acids. The germline V gene encodes CDR1 LGHDT and CDR2 YNNKEL (reference sequence). The CDR3 DNA follows: TGTGCCAGCAGCCAAGATTTATGGGAGCGGGGGGGCGGAGATACGCAGTATTTT. Amino acids: CASSQDLWERGGGDTQYF.

This clone was seen once. The chain has TRBV6-9 and TRBJ2-1; D might be TRBD1 (6 bases). Germline lookup yields CDR1 MNHGY and CDR2 SVAAGI. The CDR3 runs 13 residues. Between the trimmed V and J ends, which lost 6 bases and 8 bases, there was a span of 14 bases. This chain's CDR3 is CASSIIRGDEQFF. The CDR3 nucleotides are TGTGCCAGCAGCATTATCAGGGGAGATGAGCAGTTCTTC.

The CDR3 nucleotides read TGCGCCAGCAGCCCACACTTCGTGGACGACTGGGAGGCCTCTACGGATGGCTACACCTTC. It codes for CASSPHFVDDWEASTDGYTF. This chain links TRBV10-1 with TRBJ1-2; D gene ambiguous. The CDR3 contains 20 residues. The ends were cut back, 6 bases at V and 6 bases at J, with 35 bases in the middle. The germline gives CDR1 WNHNN, CDR2 SYGVQD (reference sequence).

This chain joins TRBV24-1 and TRBJ2-1; 9 bases match TRBD2. Germline lookup yields CDR1 KGHDR and CDR2 SFDVKD. CDR3 size: 15 residues. V was clipped by 7 bases and J by 7 bases; unmatched bases: 10. In DNA, the CDR3 is TGTGCCACCAGCCGCGGGGGGGCCGAGATAAATGAGCAGTTCTTC. Translated, it gives CATSRGGAEINEQFF.

V and J are TRBV24-1 and TRBJ1-1; D is uncertain. The germline V gene has CDR1 KGHDR and CDR2 SFDVKD. The CDR3 is made up of 11 amino acids. Trimming shortened V by 9 bases and J by 6 bases, and 10 bases separated the two germline ends. The CDR3 nucleotides are TGTGCCACCTTTGGAGGCCCTGAAGCTTTCTTT. It translates to CATFGGPEAFF.

This clone was counted a few times. The chain combines TRBV7-9 with TRBJ1-1; TRBD1 is a possible D gene (6 bases). V was clipped by 5 bases and J by 1 base, with 20 bases between them. The CDR3 is 17 amino acids. Germline CDR1 SEHNR, CDR2 FQNEAQ (reference sequence). CDR3 sequence: CASSPETAGVRNTEAFF. The CDR3 DNA sequence: TGTGCCAGCAGCCCCGAGACGGCAGGGGTTAGGAACACTGAAGCTTTCTTT.

The chain uses TRBV4-2 and TRBJ1-2; possible D gene TRBD1, 6 bases. Per germline, CDR1 LGHNA and CDR2 YNFKEQ. The CDR3 is made up of 16 amino acids. V shed 0 bases and J shed 0 bases, with 11 bases lying between them. CDR3 nucleotides: TGTGCCAGCAGCCAAGATGGCTCAGGGGCTAACTATGGCTACACCTTC. The encoded protein is CASSQDGSGANYGYTF.

The V gene is TRBV11-3, the J gene TRBJ2-7; perhaps TRBD1 as D (6 bases). The CDR3 covers 15 residues. V was clipped by 5 bases and J by 0 bases, with 14 bases between them. Germline CDR1 reads SGHNT; CDR2 reads YENEEA. In DNA form, the CDR3 reads TGTGCCAGCAGCCCCCGAAGGGGGAGCTCCTACGAGCAGTACTTC. Amino acid sequence: CASSPRRGSSYEQYF.